This TCR beta chain was profiled in a study of shared clonotypes between healthy human individuals. The ends were cut back, 6 bases at V and 6 bases at J, with 18 bases in the middle. The CDR3 has 14 amino acids. Germline CDR1 reads LNHDA; CDR2 reads SQIVND (reference sequence). Repertoires were generated with immunoSEQ multiplex PCR, while TCRdb's copy carries only in-frame clones and drops some. The sample lists 640,000 or so clones, roughly 70% occurring once. The receptor's source is a woman in her 30s in good health. Sequencing was done on a sample of memory CD4+ T cells sorted from blood. Described subset: CD45RA-negative fraction. The rearrangement joins TRBV19 to TRBJ2-7; TRBD2 might be the D (6 bases). The CDR3 DNA reads TGTGCCAGTAGAAACGGTCGGGGGAGTTCCGAGCAGTACTTC. Translated: CASRNGRGSSEQYF.